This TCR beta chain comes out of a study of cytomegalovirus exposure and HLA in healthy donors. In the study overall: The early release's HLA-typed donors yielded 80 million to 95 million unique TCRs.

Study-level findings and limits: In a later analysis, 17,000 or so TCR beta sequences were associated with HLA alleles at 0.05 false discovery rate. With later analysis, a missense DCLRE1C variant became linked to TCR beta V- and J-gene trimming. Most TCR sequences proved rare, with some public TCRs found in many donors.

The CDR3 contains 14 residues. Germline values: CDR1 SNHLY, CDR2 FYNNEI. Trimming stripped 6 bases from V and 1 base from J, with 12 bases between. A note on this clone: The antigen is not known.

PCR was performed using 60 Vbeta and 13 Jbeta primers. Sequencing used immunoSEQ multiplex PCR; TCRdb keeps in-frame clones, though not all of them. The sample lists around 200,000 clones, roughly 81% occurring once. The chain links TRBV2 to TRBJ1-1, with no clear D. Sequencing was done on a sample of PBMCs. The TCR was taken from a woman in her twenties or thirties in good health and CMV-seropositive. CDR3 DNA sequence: TGTGCCAGCAGGCTCATAGAATCGAACACTGAAGCTTTCTTT. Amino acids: CASRLIESNTEAFF.